This TCR beta chain was identified during a study of post-analysis software for immune sequencing data. Study results and limitations: The normalized Chao1 diversity of multiple sclerosis patients was significantly lower than that of controls. The authors found that F measure strongly co-clustered same-batch samples.

The TCR beta cDNA libraries carried unique molecular identifiers. A single record per CDR3 protein comes from TCRdb applying MiXCR to the PCR reads. The sample carries hundreds of thousands of distinct CDR3 sequences, 55% to 70% recorded once. Comment on this clonotype: Its specificity is unknown.

The TCR originated in a girl aged 2-10 years with multiple sclerosis. The sequencing sample was made of blood.

CDR3 sequence reads: CASSLNRGWETQYF. As DNA, the CDR3 is TGTGCCAGCAGCTTAAACAGGGGCTGGGAGACCCAGTACTTC. The gene calls are TRBV7-9 and TRBJ2-5; 7 bases align to TRBD1. The CDR3 extends over 14 amino acids. Losses at the gene ends were 2 bases for V and 5 bases for J; bases not matched to a gene: 5. Germline V CDR1 and CDR2: SEHNR, FQNEAQ (reference sequence).